This T cell receptor beta chain was sequenced during a study of blood T cell repertoires in COVID-19 (dated by TCRdb to 2020 to 2022). Context from the whole study: Collaborator samples came from the United States, Italy and Spain and covered acute and convalescent phases of COVID-19. The material from the prospective study consisted of cDNA or gDNA derived from T cells, B-cell-depleted T cells, or PBMCs. The dataset comprised deeply sampled blood TCRbeta repertoires from subjects exposed to, actively infected with, or recovered from COVID-19. The repertoires were released in a freely available public database intended as a resource for research on the immune response to SARS-CoV-2. Samples came from the ongoing ImmuneRACE study (first 160 participants) plus 1,254 subjects from 6 global collaborators. Nearly every sample came with metadata listing a de-identified subject ID, COVID-19 status, age in years and sex. Where available, HLA class I and class II types were obtained from metadata supplied by the sample provider rather than from assay-based typing.

TCRbeta CDR3 regions were amplified from genomic DNA using the immunoSEQ Assay, a bias-controlled multiplex PCR. As for how the authors treated the data: The number of nucleated cells in each sample was estimated from the amplification of reference gene primers within the assay. To quantify the absolute abundance of each unique TCRbeta CDR3 rearrangement, sequence reads were collapsed and filtered. For each sample, productive Simpson clonality was calculated as the square root of Simpson's diversity index over productive rearrangements. In its TCRdb copy, this immuneACCESS table keeps in-frame sequences only and misses some clones. Where compared with another copy, unresolved V genes explain less than half of these, and the others have no known cause. That table supplies the V and J calls and clone size; D and trimming were determined from the DNA. Present in this sample are roughly 290,000 clones, around 86% of which were seen just once. The ten top clones hold 1.7% of the sample.

Participants in the prospective study were enrolled through a virtual design, were aged about 18 to 90 years, and lived in 24 United States geographic areas. In the prospective study, cohorts were assigned on the basis of participant-reported clinical history obtained from a screening survey and a study questionnaire. For ImmuneRACE Cohort 3, a participant was defined as recovered based on two consecutive negative NP/OP PCR tests, clearance by a healthcare professional, or resolution of symptoms. Each participant in the prospective study had whole blood, serum and a nasopharyngeal or oropharyngeal swab collected by mobile phlebotomists. Prospective study participants could optionally give additional blood draws and questionnaires over a roughly two-month period. Blood samples from the prospective study were shipped frozen or at room temperature prior to DNA extraction. Taken from the germline V gene (reference sequence), the CDR1 and CDR2 loops are GTSNPN and SVGIG. Counted from cysteine to phenylalanine, this CDR3 has 15 amino acids. Just the 45-base CDR3 DNA is kept, in frame starting at base 1. Germline trimming: 3 bases from V, 0 bases from J; junction bases outside gene matches: 4.

Notes on this clone: It lacks a known antigen. One base away there is no much larger clone; base qualities are not given.

The paper's findings and limits, for the study overall: The quantity of clinical and demographic metadata differed by source and by participant and was supplied without curation.

This clonotype originated in a middle-aged woman who had recovered from COVID-19. Sequences were obtained from PBMCs or T cells enriched from blood (not recorded which). Here the chain combines TRBV30 and TRBJ1-1; 10 bases in the junction line up with TRBD1. The CDR3 region has the sequence CAWRWGTGVNTEAFF. The DNA reads as follows: TGTGCCTGGAGGTGGGGGACAGGGGTGAACACTGAAGCTTTCTTT. This CDR3, with the reference TRBV30 and TRBJ1-1 proteins standing in past its ends, gives the full variable domain SQTIHQWPATLVQPVGSPLSLECTVEGTSNPNLYWYRQAAGRGLQLLFYSVGIGQISSEVPQNLSASRPQDRQFILSSKKLLLSDSGFYLCAWRWGTGVNTEAFFGQGTRLTVV.